This T cell receptor (beta chain) appears in the sequencing data of a study of molecular identifiers for immune sequencing clone quantification. Study-level points and caveats: Barcode-sharing identical TCR molecules could underestimate highly expanded clone sizes.

TCRdb fed the PCR reads into MiXCR, producing one record per CDR3 protein. Of some 320,000 distinct CDR3 sequences in the sample, about a fifth were seen once. CDR1 and CDR2 from the germline V gene are LGHNA and YNFKEQ. The V end was cut by 0 bases, the J end by 2 bases, with 10 bases between. The CDR3 loop spans 15 amino acids. This clonotype was seen ten or more times. Its antigen is not identified. This sequence joins TRBV4-2 and TRBJ1-1; the D is unclear. Sequenced sample: naive CD8+ T cells from blood, with Jurkat cell RNA spiked in. The subset was: FACS-sorted CD8+CD4-CCR7+CD45RA+ naive T cells. This TCR came from a human donor in good health. Some libraries in this study had Jurkat cell RNA spiked in. CDR3 sequence (DNA): TGTGCCAGCAGCCAAGACCCAGTAGGTAACACTGAAGCTTTCTTT. This encodes CASSQDPVGNTEAFF.